This T cell receptor beta chain was found in a study of early T cells in non-severe SARS-CoV-2 infection. Study context: The input, bulk RNA from unsorted whole blood, was sequenced, and chains were unpaired.

Study conclusions and caveats: Database matching using VDJdb favored anti-spike CD8 responses, with private and CD4 specificities left missing.

The CDR3 has 12 residues. Trimming removed 4 bases from V and 4 bases from J, with 9 bases in between. CDR1 is SGHDT, CDR2 YYEEEE, per germline. Individual cDNA molecules received unique molecular identifiers. TCRdb re-called the 5' RACE reads through MiXCR, storing one row per CDR3 protein. The table shows fewer than 30,000 distinct CDR3 sequences, with 3.5% to 5% occurring only once. This clonotype was seen repeatedly, ten times or more. Its antigen is unknown. The gene calls are TRBV5-6 and TRBJ2-7; maybe TRBD1 (6 bases). This TCR derives from an adult who was a healthcare worker with PCR-confirmed SARS-CoV-2 infection or an uninfected control (not recorded which). Sequenced material: whole blood. CDR3 region: CASSITGYEQYF. CDR3 sequence (DNA): TGTGCCAGCAGCATCACAGGGTACGAGCAGTACTTC.